This T cell receptor (beta chain) was observed in a study of Graves' ophthalmopathy and Graves' hyperthyroidism. Study-level results: Most thyroid clonotypes expanded beyond 0.001 frequency were also found in blood.

In germline, CDR1 is SGHTA, CDR2 FQGNSA. The V segment lost 4 bases and the J segment 3 bases; nucleotides outside the gene matches: 18. The CDR3 contains 19 residues. Researchers took RNA transcripts and amplified TCR beta CDR3 regions from them. First-round RT-PCR with HTBI primers preceded a second-round multiplex PCR. One entry per CDR3 protein, called by TCRdb with MiXCR from the multiplex PCR reads. The sample contains 650,000 to 900,000 distinct CDR3 sequences, 40% of which appear only once. Clinicians made diagnoses from clinical symptoms, serum thyroxine, TRAb, thyroid ultrasound and orbital computed tomography. PBMCs came from more than 7.5 ml of fresh peripheral blood. Turning to this clonotype: Its cognate antigen is unknown.

The sample comprised peripheral blood. V gene TRBV7-2 combines with J gene TRBJ2-7, with 10 bases identical to TRBD2. The sequence was obtained from an adult man with Graves' ophthalmopathy. In nucleotides, the CDR3 is TGTGCCAGCAGCTACCTAGCGGGAGTCGGTCATAAGTTGGACTACGAGCAGTACTTC. Residues: CASSYLAGVGHKLDYEQYF.